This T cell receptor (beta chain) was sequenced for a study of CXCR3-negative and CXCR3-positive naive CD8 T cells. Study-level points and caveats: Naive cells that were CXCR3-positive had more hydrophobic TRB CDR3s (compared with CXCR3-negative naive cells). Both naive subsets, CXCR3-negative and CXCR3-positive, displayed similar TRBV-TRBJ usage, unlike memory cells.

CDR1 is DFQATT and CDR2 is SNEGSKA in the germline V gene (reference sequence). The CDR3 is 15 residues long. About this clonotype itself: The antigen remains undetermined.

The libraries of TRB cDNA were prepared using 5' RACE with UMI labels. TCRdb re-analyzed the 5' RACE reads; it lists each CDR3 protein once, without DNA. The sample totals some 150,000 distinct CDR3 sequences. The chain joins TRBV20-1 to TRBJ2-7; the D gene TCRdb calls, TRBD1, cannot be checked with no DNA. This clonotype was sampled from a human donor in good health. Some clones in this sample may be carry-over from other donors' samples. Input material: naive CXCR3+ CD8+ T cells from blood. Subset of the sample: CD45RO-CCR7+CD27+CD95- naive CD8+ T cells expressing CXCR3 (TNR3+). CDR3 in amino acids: CSARPLAGFSYEQYF.